The clone carrying this TCR beta chain was observed at least ten times. These data originate in a study of T cells in Graves' hyperthyroidism and ophthalmopathy. RNA transcripts yielded amplified TCR beta CDR3 regions. The HTBI set primed first-round TCR CDR3 RT-PCR. Via MiXCR, TCRdb re-called the multiplex PCR reads, giving one row per CDR3 protein. The sample includes some 620,000 distinct CDR3 sequences, about 17% seen only once; the top ten take approximately 3.8%. The CDR3 covers 14 residues. Germline lookup yields CDR1 SGHTA and CDR2 FQGNSA. V was clipped by 5 bases and J by 0 bases; unmatched bases: 1.

What was sequenced was blood. The TCR was taken from a woman aged 25-40 years with Graves' hyperthyroidism. V usage is TRBV7-2 and J usage is TRBJ1-2; 9 positions agree with TRBD1. CDR3 amino acids: CASSGDRANYGYTF. For the CDR3, the DNA is TGTGCCAGCAGCGGGGACAGGGCTAACTATGGCTACACCTTC.